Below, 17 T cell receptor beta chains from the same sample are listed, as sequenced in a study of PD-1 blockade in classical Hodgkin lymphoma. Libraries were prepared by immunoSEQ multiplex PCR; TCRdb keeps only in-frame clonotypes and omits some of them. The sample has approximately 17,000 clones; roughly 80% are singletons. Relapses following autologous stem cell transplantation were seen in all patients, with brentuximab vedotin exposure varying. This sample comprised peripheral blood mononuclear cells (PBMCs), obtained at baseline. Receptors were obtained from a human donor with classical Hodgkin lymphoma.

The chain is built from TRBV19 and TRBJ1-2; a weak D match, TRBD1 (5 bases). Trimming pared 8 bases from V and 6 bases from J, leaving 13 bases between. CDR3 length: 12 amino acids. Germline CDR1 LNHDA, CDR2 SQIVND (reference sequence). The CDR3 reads CASQRDDHGYTF. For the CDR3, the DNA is TGTGCCAGTCAAAGGGACGATCATGGCTACACCTTC.

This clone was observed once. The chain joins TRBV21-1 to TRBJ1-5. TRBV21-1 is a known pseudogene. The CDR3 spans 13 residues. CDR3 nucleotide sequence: TGTGCCAGCAGAACCGTTACCAATCAGCCCCAGCATTTT. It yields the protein CASRTVTNQPQHF.

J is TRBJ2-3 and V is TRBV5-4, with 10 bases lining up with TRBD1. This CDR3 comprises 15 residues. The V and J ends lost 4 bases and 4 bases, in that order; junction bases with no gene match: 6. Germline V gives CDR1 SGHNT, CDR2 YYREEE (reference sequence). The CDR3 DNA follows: TGTGCCAGCAGCCCCGACAGGGGGCGGGCAGATACGCAGTATTTT. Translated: CASSPDRGRADTQYF.

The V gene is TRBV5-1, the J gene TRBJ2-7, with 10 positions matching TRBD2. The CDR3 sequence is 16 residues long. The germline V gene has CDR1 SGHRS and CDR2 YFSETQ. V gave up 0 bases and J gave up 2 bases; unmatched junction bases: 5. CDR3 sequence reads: CASSLGRLAGAYEQYF. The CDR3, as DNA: TGCGCCAGCAGCTTGGGTCGGCTAGCGGGAGCCTACGAGCAGTACTTC.

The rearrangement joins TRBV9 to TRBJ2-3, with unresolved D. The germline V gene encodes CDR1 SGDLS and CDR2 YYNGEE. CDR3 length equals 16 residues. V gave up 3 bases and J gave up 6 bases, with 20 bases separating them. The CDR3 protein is CASSGRARPPWDTQYF. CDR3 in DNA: TGTGCCAGCAGCGGCCGAGCCCGACCCCCCTGGGATACGCAGTATTTT. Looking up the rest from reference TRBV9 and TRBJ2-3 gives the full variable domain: DSGVTQTPKHLITATGQRVTLRCSPRSGDLSVYWYQQSLDQGLQFLIQYYNGEERAKGNILERFSAQQFPDLHSELNLSSLELGDSALYFCASSGRARPPWDTQYFGPGTRLTVL.

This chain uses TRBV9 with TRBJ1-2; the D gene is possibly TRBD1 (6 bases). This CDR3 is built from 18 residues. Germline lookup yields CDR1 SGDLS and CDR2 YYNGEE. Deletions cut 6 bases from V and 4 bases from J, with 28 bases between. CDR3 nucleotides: TGTGCCAGCATCGGGGGGCGCTTATTCGCCTCCCTGTTCTATGGCTACACCTTC. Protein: CASIGGRLFASLFYGYTF.

The CDR3 here is CASSELAGTDTQYF. Here the CDR3 DNA reads TGTGCCAGCAGTGAACTAGCCGGCACAGATACGCAGTATTTT. The chain is built from TRBV25-1 and TRBJ2-3; D may be TRBD2 (5 bases). Trimming took off 2 bases at V and 1 base at J, with 7 bases between the two ends. This CDR3 spans 14 amino acids. The germline gives CDR1 MGHDK, CDR2 SYGVNS.

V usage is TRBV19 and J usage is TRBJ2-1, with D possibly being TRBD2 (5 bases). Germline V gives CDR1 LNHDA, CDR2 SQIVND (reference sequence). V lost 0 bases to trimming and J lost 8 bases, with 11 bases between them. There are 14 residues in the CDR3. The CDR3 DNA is TGTGCCAGTAGTATAGATGCCCGGGATTATGAGCAGTTCTTC. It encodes CASSIDARDYEQFF.

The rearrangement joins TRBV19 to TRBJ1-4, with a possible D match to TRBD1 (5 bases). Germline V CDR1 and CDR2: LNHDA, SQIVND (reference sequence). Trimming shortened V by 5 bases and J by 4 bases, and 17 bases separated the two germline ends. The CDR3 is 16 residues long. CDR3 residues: CASSPPATVLNEKLFF. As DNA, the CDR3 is TGTGCCAGTAGTCCCCCCGCGACAGTACTTAATGAAAAACTGTTTTTT.

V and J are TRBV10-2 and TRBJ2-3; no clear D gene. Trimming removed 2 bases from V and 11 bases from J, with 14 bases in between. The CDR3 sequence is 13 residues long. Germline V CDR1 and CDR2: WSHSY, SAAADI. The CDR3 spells CASSERAPSLQYF. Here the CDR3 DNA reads TGCGCCAGCAGTGAGAGGGCCCCCAGCCTGCAGTATTTT.

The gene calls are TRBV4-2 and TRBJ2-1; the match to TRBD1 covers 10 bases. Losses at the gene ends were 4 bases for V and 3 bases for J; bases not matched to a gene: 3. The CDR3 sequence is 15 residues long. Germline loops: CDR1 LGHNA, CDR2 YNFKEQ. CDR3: CASSPGTGDYNEQFF. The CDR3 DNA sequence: TGTGCCAGCAGCCCAGGGACAGGGGACTACAATGAGCAGTTCTTC.

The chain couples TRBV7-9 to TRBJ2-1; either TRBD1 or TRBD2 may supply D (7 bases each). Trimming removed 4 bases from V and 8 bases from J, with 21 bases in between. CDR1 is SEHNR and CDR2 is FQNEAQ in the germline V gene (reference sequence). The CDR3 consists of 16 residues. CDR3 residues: CASSSQGGGLLDEQFF. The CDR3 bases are TGTGCCAGCAGCTCCCAGGGAGGGGGCCTTCTCGATGAGCAGTTCTTC.

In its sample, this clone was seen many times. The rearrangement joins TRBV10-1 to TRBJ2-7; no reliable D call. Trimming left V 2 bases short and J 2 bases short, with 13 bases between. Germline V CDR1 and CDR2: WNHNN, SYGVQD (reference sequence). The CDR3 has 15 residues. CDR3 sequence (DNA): TGCGCCAGCAGTGAGACCGACACCGGACCCTACGAGCAGTACTTC. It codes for CASSETDTGPYEQYF.

The CDR3 reads CASSNYYEQYF. For the CDR3, the DNA is TGTGCCAGCAGCAATTACTACGAGCAGTACTTC. The chain couples TRBV27 to TRBJ2-7; D is unclear. V was shortened by 6 bases and J by 3 bases, with 6 bases between the two germline ends. Looked up from germline, CDR1 is MNHEY and CDR2 is SMNVEV (reference sequence). The CDR3 length is 11 residues.

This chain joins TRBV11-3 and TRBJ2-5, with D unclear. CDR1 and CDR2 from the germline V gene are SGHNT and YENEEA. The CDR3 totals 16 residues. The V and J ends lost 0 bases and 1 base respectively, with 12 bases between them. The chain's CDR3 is CASSLDTSGGQETQYF. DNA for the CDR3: TGTGCCAGCAGCTTAGATACCTCGGGCGGCCAAGAGACCCAGTACTTC.

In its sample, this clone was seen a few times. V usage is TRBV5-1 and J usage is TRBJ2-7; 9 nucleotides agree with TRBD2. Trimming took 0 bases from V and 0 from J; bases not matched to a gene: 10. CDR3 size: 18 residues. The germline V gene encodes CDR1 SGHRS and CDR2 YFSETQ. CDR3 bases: TGCGCCAGCAGCTTGGGTCCAGCGGGAGGACTTAGCTCCTACGAGCAGTACTTC. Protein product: CASSLGPAGGLSSYEQYF.

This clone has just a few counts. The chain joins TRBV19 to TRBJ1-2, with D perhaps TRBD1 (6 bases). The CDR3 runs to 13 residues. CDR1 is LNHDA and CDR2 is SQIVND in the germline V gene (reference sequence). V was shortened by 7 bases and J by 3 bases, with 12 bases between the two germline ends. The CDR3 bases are TGTGCCAGTAAGCAGGGACACGACTATGGCTACACCTTC. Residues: CASKQGHDYGYTF.